This note documents a single T cell receptor beta chain sequence. Researchers sorted participants into cohorts using their self-reported clinical history. Sequencing was performed with immunoSEQ multiplex PCR; in TCRdb, only in-frame clones are kept and a portion is missing. The sample contains hundreds of thousands of clones, approximately 87% of which appear only once. The germline CDR1 and CDR2 sequences are SGHTS and YDEGEE. The CDR3 consists of 15 residues. V lost 1 base and J 2 bases, leaving 10 bases between the germline ends. This sample stems from a study of blood T cell repertoires in COVID-19. In the study overall: Acute and convalescent COVID-19 samples came from the United States, Italy and Spain. T cells, B-cell-depleted T cells, or PBMCs supplied cDNA or gDNA.

The material sequenced was PBMCs or T cells enriched from blood (not recorded which). The receptor was isolated from a woman aged 45 to 65 who had recovered from COVID-19. The rearrangement links TRBV5-8 to TRBJ2-4; the D gene is possibly TRBD2 (5 bases). CDR3: CASSLTGVSKNIQYF. For the CDR3, the DNA is TGTGCCAGCAGCTTGACCGGGGTATCCAAAAACATTCAGTACTTC.